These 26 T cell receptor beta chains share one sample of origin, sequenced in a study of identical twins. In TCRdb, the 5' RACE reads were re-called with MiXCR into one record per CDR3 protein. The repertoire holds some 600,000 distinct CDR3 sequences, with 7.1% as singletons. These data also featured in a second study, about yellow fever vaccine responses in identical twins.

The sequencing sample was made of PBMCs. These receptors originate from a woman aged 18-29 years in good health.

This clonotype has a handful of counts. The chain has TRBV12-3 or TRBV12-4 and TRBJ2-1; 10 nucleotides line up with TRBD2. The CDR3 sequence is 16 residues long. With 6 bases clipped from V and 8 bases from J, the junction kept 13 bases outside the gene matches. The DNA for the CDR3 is TGTGCCAGCAGCCCCTCCGCTAGCGGGAGTAAAGATGAGCAGTTCTTC. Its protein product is CASSPSASGSKDEQFF.

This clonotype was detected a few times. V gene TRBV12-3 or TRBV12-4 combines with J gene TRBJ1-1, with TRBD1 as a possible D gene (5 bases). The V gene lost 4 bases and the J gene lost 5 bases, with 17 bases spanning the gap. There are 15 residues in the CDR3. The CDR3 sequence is CASSSRGRGSTEAFF. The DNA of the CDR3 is TGTGCCAGCAGTTCCCGGGGGAGGGGTAGTACTGAAGCTTTCTTT.

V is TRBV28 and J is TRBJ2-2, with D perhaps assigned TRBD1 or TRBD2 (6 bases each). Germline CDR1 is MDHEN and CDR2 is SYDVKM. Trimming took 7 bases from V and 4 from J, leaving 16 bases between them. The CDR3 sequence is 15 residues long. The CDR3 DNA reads TGTGCCAGCAACCCTCCGGGGGCAGGCACCGGGGAGCTGTTTTTT. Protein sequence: CASNPPGAGTGELFF.

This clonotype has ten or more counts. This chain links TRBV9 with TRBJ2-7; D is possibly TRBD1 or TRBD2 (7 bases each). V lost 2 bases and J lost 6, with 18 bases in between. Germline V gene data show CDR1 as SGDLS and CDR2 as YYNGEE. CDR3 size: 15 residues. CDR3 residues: CASSVGSGGLREQYF. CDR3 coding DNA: TGTGCCAGCAGCGTTGGGTCAGGGGGACTACGCGAGCAGTACTTC.

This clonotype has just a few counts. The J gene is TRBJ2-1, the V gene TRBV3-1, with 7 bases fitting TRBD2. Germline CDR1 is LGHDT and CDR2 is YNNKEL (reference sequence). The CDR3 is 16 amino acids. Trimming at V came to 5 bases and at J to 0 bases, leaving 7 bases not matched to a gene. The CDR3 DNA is TGTGCCAGCAGCTCACTAGCGACGAGCTCCTACAATGAGCAGTTCTTC. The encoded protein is CASSSLATSSYNEQFF.

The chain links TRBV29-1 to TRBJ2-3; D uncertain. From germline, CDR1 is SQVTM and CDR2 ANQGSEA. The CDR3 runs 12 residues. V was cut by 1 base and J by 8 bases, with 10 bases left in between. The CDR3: CSVEGTAPTQYF. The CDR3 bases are TGCAGCGTTGAAGGAACCGCTCCTACGCAGTATTTT.

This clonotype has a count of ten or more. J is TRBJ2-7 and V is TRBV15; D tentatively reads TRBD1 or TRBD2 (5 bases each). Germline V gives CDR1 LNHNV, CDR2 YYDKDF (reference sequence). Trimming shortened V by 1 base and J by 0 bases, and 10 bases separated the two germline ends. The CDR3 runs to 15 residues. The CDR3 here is CATSRGGESSYEQYF. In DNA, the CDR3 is TGTGCCACCAGCAGAGGAGGGGAGAGCTCCTACGAGCAGTACTTC.

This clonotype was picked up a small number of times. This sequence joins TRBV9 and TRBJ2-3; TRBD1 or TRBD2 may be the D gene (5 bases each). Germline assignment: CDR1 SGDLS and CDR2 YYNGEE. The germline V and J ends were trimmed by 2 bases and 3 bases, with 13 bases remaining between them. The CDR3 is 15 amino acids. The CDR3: CASSVGVMATDTQYF. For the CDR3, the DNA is TGTGCCAGCAGCGTGGGGGTGATGGCTACAGATACGCAGTATTTT.

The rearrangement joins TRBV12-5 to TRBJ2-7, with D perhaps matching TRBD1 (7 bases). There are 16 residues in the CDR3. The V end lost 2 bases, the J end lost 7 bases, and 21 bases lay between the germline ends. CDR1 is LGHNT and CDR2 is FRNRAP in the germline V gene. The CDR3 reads CASGLYGGTEDLEQYF. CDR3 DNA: TGTGCTAGTGGTTTGTACGGAGGGACAGAAGATTTGGAGCAGTACTTC.

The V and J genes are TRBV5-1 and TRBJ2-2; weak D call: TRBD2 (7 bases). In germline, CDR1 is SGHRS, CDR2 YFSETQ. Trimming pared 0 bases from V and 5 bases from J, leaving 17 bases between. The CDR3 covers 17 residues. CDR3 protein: CASSLGTGGLETGELFF. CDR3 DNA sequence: TGCGCCAGCAGCTTGGGGACGGGGGGCCTGGAAACCGGGGAGCTGTTTTTT.

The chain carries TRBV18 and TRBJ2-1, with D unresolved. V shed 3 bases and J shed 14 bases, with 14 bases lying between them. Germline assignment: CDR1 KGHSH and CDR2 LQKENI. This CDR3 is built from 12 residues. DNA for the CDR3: TGTGCCAGCTCACCTTCGGCAGGAAGGGAGTTCTTC. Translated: CASSPSAGREFF.

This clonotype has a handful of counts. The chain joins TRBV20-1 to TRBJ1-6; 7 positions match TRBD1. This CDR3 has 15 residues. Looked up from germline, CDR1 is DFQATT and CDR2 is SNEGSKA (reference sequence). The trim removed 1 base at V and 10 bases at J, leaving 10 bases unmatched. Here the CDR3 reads CSARGPQGLSSPLHF. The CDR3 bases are TGCAGTGCTAGAGGCCCACAGGGGCTCAGCTCACCCCTCCACTTT.

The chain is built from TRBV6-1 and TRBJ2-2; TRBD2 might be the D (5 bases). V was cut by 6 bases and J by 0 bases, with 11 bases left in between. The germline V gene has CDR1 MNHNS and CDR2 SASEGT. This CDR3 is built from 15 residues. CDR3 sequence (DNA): TGTGCCAGCAGAGGAGGACTGCCGAACACCGGGGAGCTGTTTTTT. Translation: CASRGGLPNTGELFF.

For the CDR3, the DNA is TGTGCCAGCAGGACAGAGAGTAGCTATGGCTACACCTTC. This gives the protein CASRTESSYGYTF. The chain has TRBV6-1 and TRBJ1-2, with a possible D match to TRBD1 (5 bases). The germline CDR1 and CDR2 sequences are MNHNS and SASEGT. Trimming left V 6 bases short and J 4 bases short, with 12 bases between. The CDR3 has 13 residues.

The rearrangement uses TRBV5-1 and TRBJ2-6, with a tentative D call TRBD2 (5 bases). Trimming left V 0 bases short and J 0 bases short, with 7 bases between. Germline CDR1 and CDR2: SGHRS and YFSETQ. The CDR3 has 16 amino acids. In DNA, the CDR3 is TGCGCCAGCAGCTTGGAGAGGGTCTCTGGGGCCAACGTCCTGACTTTC. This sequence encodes CASSLERVSGANVLTF. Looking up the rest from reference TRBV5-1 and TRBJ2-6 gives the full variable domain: KAGVTQTPRYLIKTRGQQVTLSCSPISGHRSVSWYQQTPGQGLQFLFEYFSETQRNKGNFPGRFSGRQFSNSRSEMNVSTLELGDSALYLCASSLERVSGANVLTFGAGSRLTVL.

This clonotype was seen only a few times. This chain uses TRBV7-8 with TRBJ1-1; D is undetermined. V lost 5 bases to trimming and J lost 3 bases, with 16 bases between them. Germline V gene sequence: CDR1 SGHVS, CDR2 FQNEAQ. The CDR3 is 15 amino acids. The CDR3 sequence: CASSEGGGYDTEAFF. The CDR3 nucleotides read TGTGCCAGCAGCGAGGGTGGAGGGTACGACACTGAAGCTTTCTTT. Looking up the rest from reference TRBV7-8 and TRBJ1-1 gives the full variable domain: GAGVSQSPRYKVAKRGQDVALRCDPISGHVSLFWYQQALGQGPEFLTYFQNEAQLDKSGLPSDRFFAERPEGSVSTLKIQRTQQEDSAVYLCASSEGGGYDTEAFFGQGTRLTVV.

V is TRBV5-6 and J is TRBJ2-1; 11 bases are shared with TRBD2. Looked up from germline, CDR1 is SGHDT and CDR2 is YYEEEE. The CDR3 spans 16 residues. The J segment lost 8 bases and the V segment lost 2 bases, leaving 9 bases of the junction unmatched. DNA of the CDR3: TGTGCCAGCAGCTTCGGACTAGCGGGCCCCAAGGATGAGCAGTTCTTC. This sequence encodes CASSFGLAGPKDEQFF.

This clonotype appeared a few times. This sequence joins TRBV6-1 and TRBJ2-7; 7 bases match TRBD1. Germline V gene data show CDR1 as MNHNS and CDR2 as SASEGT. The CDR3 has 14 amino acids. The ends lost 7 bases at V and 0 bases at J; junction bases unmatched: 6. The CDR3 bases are TGTGCCAGCACCCGGACAGGTTACTCCTACGAGCAGTACTTC. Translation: CASTRTGYSYEQYF.

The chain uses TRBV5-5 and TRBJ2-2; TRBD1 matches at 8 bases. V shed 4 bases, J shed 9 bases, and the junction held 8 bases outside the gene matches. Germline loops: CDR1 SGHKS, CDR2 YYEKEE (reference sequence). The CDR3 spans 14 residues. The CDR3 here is CASSPQDRVWELFF. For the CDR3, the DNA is TGTGCCAGCAGCCCACAGGACAGGGTGTGGGAGCTGTTTTTT.

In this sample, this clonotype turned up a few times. CDR3 amino acids: CASSLGGGHSYEQYF. Here the CDR3 DNA reads TGTGCCAGCAGCTTAGGGGGCGGACACTCCTACGAGCAGTACTTC. The V and J genes are TRBV11-2 and TRBJ2-7, with a possible D match to TRBD1 (5 bases). The CDR3 runs 15 residues. Looked up from germline, CDR1 is SGHAT and CDR2 is FQNNGV. Trimming stripped 1 base from V and 0 bases from J, with 10 bases between.

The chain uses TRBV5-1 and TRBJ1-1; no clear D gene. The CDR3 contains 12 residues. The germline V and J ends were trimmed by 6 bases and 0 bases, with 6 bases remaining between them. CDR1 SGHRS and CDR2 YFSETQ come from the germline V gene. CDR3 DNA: TGCGCCAGCAAGACCATGAACACTGAAGCTTTCTTT. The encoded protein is CASKTMNTEAFF.

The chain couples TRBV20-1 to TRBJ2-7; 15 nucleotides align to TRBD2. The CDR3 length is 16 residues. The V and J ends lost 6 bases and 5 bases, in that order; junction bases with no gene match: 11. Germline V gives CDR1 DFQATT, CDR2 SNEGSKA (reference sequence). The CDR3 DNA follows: TGCAGTGCACCTGGACTAGCGGGAGGGTTGGGTGACGAGCAGTACTTC. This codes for CSAPGLAGGLGDEQYF.

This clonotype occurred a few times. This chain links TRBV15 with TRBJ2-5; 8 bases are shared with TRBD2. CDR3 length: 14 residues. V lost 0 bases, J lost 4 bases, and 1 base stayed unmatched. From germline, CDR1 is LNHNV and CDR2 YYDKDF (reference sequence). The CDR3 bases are TGTGCCACCAGCAGAGACGGGGGGGGAGAGACCCAGTACTTC. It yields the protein CATSRDGGGETQYF.

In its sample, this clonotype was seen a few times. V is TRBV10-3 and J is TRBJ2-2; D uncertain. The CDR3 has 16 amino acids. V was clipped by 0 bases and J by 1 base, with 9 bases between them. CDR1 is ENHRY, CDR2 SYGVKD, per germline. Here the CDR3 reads CAISESGGLNTGELFF. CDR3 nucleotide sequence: TGTGCCATCAGTGAGTCTGGCGGCCTGAACACCGGGGAGCTGTTTTTT.

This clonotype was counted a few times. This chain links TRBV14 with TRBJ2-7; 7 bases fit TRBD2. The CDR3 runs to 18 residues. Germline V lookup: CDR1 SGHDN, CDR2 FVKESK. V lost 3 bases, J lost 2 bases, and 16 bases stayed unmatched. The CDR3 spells CASSHMDWREKPAYEQYF. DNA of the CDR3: TGTGCCAGCAGCCATATGGACTGGCGGGAGAAGCCCGCCTACGAGCAGTACTTC.

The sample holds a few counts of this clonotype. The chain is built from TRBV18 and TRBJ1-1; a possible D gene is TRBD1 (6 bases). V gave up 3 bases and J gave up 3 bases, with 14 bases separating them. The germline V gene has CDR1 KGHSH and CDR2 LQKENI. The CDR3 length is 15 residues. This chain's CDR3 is CASSPVTGSDTEAFF. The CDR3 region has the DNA TGTGCCAGCTCACCCGTTACAGGGTCCGACACTGAAGCTTTCTTT.